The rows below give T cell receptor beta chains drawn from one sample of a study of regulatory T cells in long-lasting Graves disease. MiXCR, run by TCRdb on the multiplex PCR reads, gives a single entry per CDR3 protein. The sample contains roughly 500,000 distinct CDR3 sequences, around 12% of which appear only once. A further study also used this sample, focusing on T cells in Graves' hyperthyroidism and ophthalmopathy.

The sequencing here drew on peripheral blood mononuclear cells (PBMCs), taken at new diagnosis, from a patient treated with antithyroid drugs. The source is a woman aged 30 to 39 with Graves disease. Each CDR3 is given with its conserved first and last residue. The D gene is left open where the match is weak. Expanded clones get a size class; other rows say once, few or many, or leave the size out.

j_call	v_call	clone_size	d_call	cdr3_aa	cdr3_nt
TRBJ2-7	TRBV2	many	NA	CASSADGVYEQYF	TGTGCCAGCAGCGCCGACGGGGTCTACGAGCAGTACTTC
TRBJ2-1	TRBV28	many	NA	CASDWGRESIEQFF	TGTGCCAGCGACTGGGGGCGGGAGTCAATTGAGCAGTTCTTC
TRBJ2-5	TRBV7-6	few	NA	CASSLPGLDQETQYF	TGTGCCAGCAGCCTACCGGGACTGGATCAAGAGACCCAGTACTTC
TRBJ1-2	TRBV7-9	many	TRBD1	CASSQTGVDYGYTF	TGTGCCAGCAGCCAAACAGGGGTCGACTATGGCTACACCTTC
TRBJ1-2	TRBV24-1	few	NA	CATSDFGTDYGYTF	TGTGCCACCAGTGATTTCGGTACGGACTATGGCTACACCTTC
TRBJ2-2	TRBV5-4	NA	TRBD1	CASSRLNRGRTGELFF	TGTGCCAGCAGCCGGCTCAACAGGGGGCGGACCGGGGAGCTGTTTTTT
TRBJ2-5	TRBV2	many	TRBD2	CASSEGLAGTRTQYF	TGTGCCAGCAGTGAGGGACTAGCGGGTACACGGACCCAGTACTTC
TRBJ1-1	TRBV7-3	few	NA	CASSAGRENTEAFF	TGTGCCAGCAGCGCGGGGAGGGAGAACACTGAAGCTTTCTTT
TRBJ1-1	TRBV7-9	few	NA	CASSIDDTEAFF	TGTGCCAGCAGCATTGACGACACTGAAGCTTTCTTT
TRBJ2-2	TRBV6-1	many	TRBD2	CASRAGVGNTGELFF	TGTGCCAGCAGAGCGGGAGTGGGAAACACCGGGGAGCTGTTTTTT
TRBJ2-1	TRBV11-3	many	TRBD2	CASSLAGGPTNEQFF	TGTGCCAGCAGCTTAGCGGGAGGGCCTACCAATGAGCAGTTCTTC
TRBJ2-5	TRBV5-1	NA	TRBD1	CASSWRTGLIDRETQYF	TGCGCCAGCAGCTGGAGGACAGGACTGATTGATAGGGAGACCCAGTACTTC
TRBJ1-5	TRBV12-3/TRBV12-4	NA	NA	CASRYSGQPQHF	TGTGCCAGCAGATACAGTGGGCAGCCCCAGCATTTT
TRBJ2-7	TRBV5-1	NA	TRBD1	CASSFGRDRGFHEQYF	TGCGCCAGCAGCTTCGGCCGGGACAGGGGATTCCACGAGCAGTACTTC
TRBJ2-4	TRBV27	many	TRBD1	CASSFSDRENIQYF	TGTGCCAGCAGTTTTAGCGACAGGGAAAACATTCAGTACTTC
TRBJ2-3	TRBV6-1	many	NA	CASSTRQIEDYTQYF	TGTGCCAGCAGTACTCGACAGATAGAGGACTATACGCAGTATTTT
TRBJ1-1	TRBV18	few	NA	CASSQRVSDTEAFF	TGTGCCAGCTCCCAACGGGTGTCAGACACTGAAGCTTTCTTT
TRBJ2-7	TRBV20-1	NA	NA	CSARDPMPGGASSYEQYF	TGCAGTGCTAGAGATCCAATGCCAGGCGGGGCGAGCTCCTACGAGCAGTACTTC
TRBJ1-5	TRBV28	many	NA	CASSAYDVPQPQHF	TGTGCCAGCAGTGCATATGACGTACCCCAGCCCCAGCATTTT
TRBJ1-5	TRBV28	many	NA	CASSSHPPQHF	TGTGCCAGCAGTTCCCACCCGCCCCAGCATTTT
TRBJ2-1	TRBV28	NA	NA	CASRPTVGEANYNEQLF	TGTGCCAGCAGGCCCACCGTAGGGGAGGCCAACTACAATGAGCAGCTCTTC
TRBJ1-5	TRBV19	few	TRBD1	CASSGGTGGYQPQHF	TGTGCCAGTAGTGGCGGGACAGGGGGCTATCAGCCCCAGCATTTT
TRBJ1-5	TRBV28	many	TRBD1	CASSPVTGYQPQHF	TGTGCCAGCAGCCCAGTGACAGGGTATCAGCCCCAGCATTTT
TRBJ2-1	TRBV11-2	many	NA	CASSGPLNEQFF	TGTGCCAGCTCGGGACCACTCAATGAGCAGTTCTTC
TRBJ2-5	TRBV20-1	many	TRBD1	CSARSGTGQETQYF	TGCAGTGCTAGAAGTGGGACAGGGCAAGAGACCCAGTACTTC
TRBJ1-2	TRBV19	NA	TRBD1	CASSALTTGGDGYTF	TGTGCCAGTAGTGCCCTCACCACAGGGGGCGATGGCTACACCTTC